The subject of this entry is one T cell receptor beta chain. What it binds is not known. These data belong to a study of T cells in Graves' hyperthyroidism and ophthalmopathy. Overall study results and limits: The model predicted ophthalmopathy a median approximately seven months before onset. Among clonotypes expanded in thyroid above 0.001, most were also found in blood.

V was pared by 6 bases and J by 6 bases, with 15 bases between. From germline, CDR1 is MDHEN and CDR2 SYDVKM. The CDR3 length is 14 residues. The TCR beta CDR3 regions underwent amplification using RNA transcripts as the source. Carried out on the TCR CDR3, a first-round RT-PCR used the HTBI primer set. MiXCR, run by TCRdb on the multiplex PCR reads, gives a single entry per CDR3 protein. The sample shows 500,000 or so distinct CDR3 sequences, around 15% of them seen only once. The chain carries TRBV28 and TRBJ2-1, with a possible D match to TRBD2 (6 bases). The sample was blood. This TCR derives from a woman aged 30 to 39 with Graves' ophthalmopathy. CDR3 protein: CASSHRRVGNEQFF. The DNA of the CDR3 is TGTGCCAGCAGCCATAGGAGGGTCGGCAATGAGCAGTTCTTC.